Listed here is a single T cell receptor beta chain. Its antigen is not known. V shed 5 bases and J shed 4 bases, with 17 bases lying between them. Germline V lookup: CDR1 LNHDA, CDR2 SQIVND (reference sequence). The CDR3 length is 15 residues. This sample is drawn from a study of T cells in Graves' hyperthyroidism and ophthalmopathy. Study-wide results and caveats: In the blood, most expanded thyroid clonotypes above 0.001 appeared as well. A model built on 13 V-J features separated ophthalmopathy from stable hyperthyroidism.

Any patient presenting with uncontrolled infection, other autoimmune disease, pregnancy or lactation was left out. Around 10 ml of fresh peripheral blood supplied the PBMCs. Regions amplified from RNA transcripts were the TCR beta CDR3 regions. Initially, a first-round RT-PCR of the TCR CDR3 employed the HTBI primer set. A single record per CDR3 protein comes from TCRdb applying MiXCR to the multiplex PCR reads. The sample carries around 380,000 distinct CDR3 sequences, 13% recorded once. The origin of this receptor is a man younger than 40 with Graves' hyperthyroidism that later progressed to Graves' ophthalmopathy. V usage is TRBV19 and J usage is TRBJ1-2; D not resolved. The sequenced sample was blood. The CDR3, as DNA: TGTGCCAGTAGTCCCGGGGAAGCGACCGGCTATGGCTACACCTTC. Translating it yields CASSPGEATGYGYTF.